The rows below give T cell receptor beta chains drawn from one sample of a study of naive and memory T cell subsets. Using its own MiXCR run on the UMI-ligation and nested PCR reads, TCRdb lists one record per CDR3 protein. Here the sample spans some 25,000 distinct CDR3 sequences, 4% to 6.5% being singletons. Sequencing input: blood. All receptors come from an adult in good health. CDR3s include the opening cysteine and the closing phenylalanine or tryptophan. Each record gives: clone size, V gene, D gene, CDR3 length, J gene, CDR3 DNA, CDR3 protein. A D gene is named only where the DNA matches it firmly. Not all rows give a size; the values are once, few, many and, for expanded clones, a class.

many	TRBV4-1	TRBD1	17	TRBJ1-5	TGCGCCAGCAGCTCACGAGGGATGGGGACAGGCAAGCAGCCCCAGCATTTT	CASSSRGMGTGKQPQHF
many	TRBV6-4	.	15	TRBJ2-3	TGTGCCAGCAGTGAGACGGGACTTGACACAGATACGCAGTATTTT	CASSETGLDTDTQYF
many	TRBV28	.	16	TRBJ2-1	TGTGCCAGCAGCTTCCTAGGGATCGACCGGAGGAATGAGCAGTTCTTC	CASSFLGIDRRNEQFF
medium-sized	TRBV6-6	TRBD1	16	TRBJ1-5	TGTGCCAGCAGCGAACAGGGGCGACAGGGCAATCAGCCCCAGCATTTT	CASSEQGRQGNQPQHF
.	TRBV12-5	.	12	TRBJ2-7	TGTGCTAGTGGGCATCTAGTCTACGAGCAGTACTTC	CASGHLVYEQYF
many	TRBV30	TRBD1	13	TRBJ2-1	TGTGCCTGGAGCCCGACAGGGGATGGTGAGCAGTTCTTC	CAWSPTGDGEQFF
medium-sized	TRBV18	TRBD1	19	TRBJ1-2	TGTGCCAGCTCACCACTGCAAATGGGACAGCGTTCGACAAACTATGGCTACACCTTC	CASSPLQMGQRSTNYGYTF
.	TRBV20-1	.	14	TRBJ2-1	TGCAGTGCAGAGGACCCGAACTCCTACAATGAGCAGTTCTTC	CSAEDPNSYNEQFF
many	TRBV12-3/TRBV12-4	.	12	TRBJ2-1	TGTGCCAGCAGCCCCGGGGGCTATGAGCAGTTCTTC	CASSPGGYEQFF
.	TRBV29-1	.	15	TRBJ2-5	TGCAGCGGTGGGGGTACTGGCCGGGACCAAGAGACCCAGTACTTC	CSGGGTGRDQETQYF
medium-sized	TRBV4-3	TRBD1	13	TRBJ1-2	TGCGCCAGCAGTCCCGGAACAGGGGGCAGCTACACCTTC	CASSPGTGGSYTF
many	TRBV4-2	.	15	TRBJ1-1	TGTGCCAGCAGCCAAGCCGGGCAGGGTACCGTTGAAGCTTTCTTT	CASSQAGQGTVEAFF
many	TRBV12-3/TRBV12-4	TRBD2	14	TRBJ2-1	TGTGCCAGCACAGCGGGAGGACCTGTTAATGAGCAGTTCTTC	CASTAGGPVNEQFF
many	TRBV20-1	.	14	TRBJ2-5	TGCAGTGCTAGAGGTGGCGGCCTGCAAGAGACCCAGTACTTC	CSARGGGLQETQYF
many	TRBV29-1	.	12	TRBJ1-1	TGCAGCGTTGACACAGTGAACACTGAAGCTTTCTTT	CSVDTVNTEAFF
.	TRBV19	.	15	TRBJ1-2	TGTGCCAGTAGTATATTGCGACTGACTAACTATGGCTACACCTTC	CASSILRLTNYGYTF
many	TRBV20-1	TRBD2	16	TRBJ2-1	TGCAGTGCTAGACACGGGACTAGCGGGCTTCACAATGAGCAGTTCTTC	CSARHGTSGLHNEQFF
few	TRBV30	.	14	TRBJ2-5	TGTGCCTGGAGTCTGGGGGGGGCCCAAGAGACCCAGTACTTC	CAWSLGGAQETQYF
many	TRBV29-1	TRBD2	14	TRBJ2-5	TGCAGCGTGGAAGGACTAGCGGACCTAGAGACCCAGTACTTC	CSVEGLADLETQYF
many	TRBV5-1	.	14	TRBJ1-4	TGCGCCAGCAGCCCGGATTACGGGAATGAAAAACTGTTTTTT	CASSPDYGNEKLFF
.	TRBV7-3	.	15	TRBJ2-2	TGTGCCAGCAGCTCCCAGGGCGGGATTGCCGGGGAGCTGTTTTTT	CASSSQGGIAGELFF
.	TRBV4-3	TRBD2	17	TRBJ2-3	TGCGCCAGCAGCCAAGAGGGCAGCGGGGTGGGGAGAGATACGCAGTATTTT	CASSQEGSGVGRDTQYF
many	TRBV30	.	13	TRBJ1-5	TGTGCCTGGAGTCCAGGGGCGGATCAGCCCCAGCATTTT	CAWSPGADQPQHF
many	TRBV4-1	.	15	TRBJ2-5	TGCGCCAGCAGCCAAGATGACACCCTCGGCGAGACCCAGTACTTC	CASSQDDTLGETQYF
few	TRBV5-4	.	15	TRBJ1-5	TGTGCCAGCAGCTTGGACCCGGGGGGCAATCAGCCCCAGCATTTT	CASSLDPGGNQPQHF
.	TRBV7-2	.	16	TRBJ2-1	TGTGCCAGCAGCTTAGGATCGGCAGGCTCTTACAATGAGCAGTTCTTC	CASSLGSAGSYNEQFF
few	TRBV3-1	TRBD2	15	TRBJ2-7	TGTGCCAGCAGCCTGGCGGGAGCTTCCTCCTACGAGCAGTACTTC	CASSLAGASSYEQYF
many	TRBV6-2/TRBV6-3	.	11	TRBJ2-7	TGTGCCAGCAGGGCGCCGGGCGAGCAGTACTTC	CASRAPGEQYF
.	TRBV6-2/TRBV6-3	.	13	TRBJ2-7	TGTGCCAGCAGACCCAGCGAACCCTACGAGCAGTACTTC	CASRPSEPYEQYF
many	TRBV12-3/TRBV12-4	.	15	TRBJ1-3	TGTGCCAGCAGTCCCGGATCCTGGGCGGGAAACACCATATATTTT	CASSPGSWAGNTIYF
many	TRBV5-4	.	14	TRBJ2-5	TGTGCCAGCAGCCAGCCGGGACTGCAAGAGACCCAGTACTTC	CASSQPGLQETQYF
many	TRBV29-1	.	14	TRBJ1-3	TGCAGCGTTGATGTAGGGAGTACTGGAAACACCATATATTTT	CSVDVGSTGNTIYF
.	TRBV29-1	.	10	TRBJ1-1	TGCAGCGGGCGGAACACTGAAGCTTTCTTT	CSGRNTEAFF
medium-sized	TRBV18	TRBD1	16	TRBJ1-1	TGTGCCAGCTCACTAGTTGGGACAGCCATGAACACTGAAGCTTTCTTT	CASSLVGTAMNTEAFF
few	TRBV6-5	TRBD1	13	TRBJ2-5	TGTGCCAGCAGGGGGACAGGGCAAGAGACCCAGTACTTC	CASRGTGQETQYF
many	TRBV5-5	TRBD2	15	TRBJ2-3	TGTGCCAGCAGCTTGCGGGGGGGCAGCACAGATACGCAGTATTTT	CASSLRGGSTDTQYF
many	TRBV28	TRBD1	15	TRBJ1-5	TGTGCCAGCAGTTCGTCCGACAGGGCAAATCAGCCCCAGCATTTT	CASSSSDRANQPQHF
many	TRBV4-2	.	16	TRBJ1-4	TGTGCCAGCAGCCAAGCTGGGGGGTCAACTAATGAAAAACTGTTTTTT	CASSQAGGSTNEKLFF
many	TRBV3-1	.	12	TRBJ1-5	TGTGCCAGCAGCCACCTTGACCAGCCCCAGCATTTT	CASSHLDQPQHF
many	TRBV6-5	TRBD1	13	TRBJ1-5	TGTGCCAGCAGTTGGGATGGACAGGGGCCCCAGCATTTT	CASSWDGQGPQHF
.	TRBV7-2	TRBD1	12	TRBJ1-2	TGTGCCAGCAGTTCAGACAGGGAAAGATACACCTTC	CASSSDRERYTF
many	TRBV29-1	.	11	TRBJ2-5	TGCAGCGTTGGGCCTCGGGAGACCCAGTACTTC	CSVGPRETQYF
.	TRBV5-4	.	15	TRBJ2-3	TGTGCCAGCAGCTTGGCCATCTGGGGCACAGATACGCAGTATTTT	CASSLAIWGTDTQYF
.	TRBV19	.	14	TRBJ1-5	TGTGCCAGTAGTGCAGCAGGGTCAAATTATCCCCAGCATTTT	CASSAAGSNYPQHF
many	TRBV4-1	TRBD1	19	TRBJ2-7	TGCCCCCCAACCCCATCCCCCTACCGGGACAGGGAAGCAACATACGAGCAGTACTTC	CPPTPSPYRDREATYEQYF